The following is a TCR beta chain sequence with its context. Its antigen is not known. This specimen belongs to a study of cytomegalovirus exposure and HLA in healthy donors. PCR involved 60 Vbeta and 13 Jbeta primers. Sequencing used immunoSEQ multiplex PCR; TCRdb keeps in-frame clones, though not all of them. The sample holds 130,000 to 150,000 clones, 70% to 80% seen once. Study results and caveats: Most TCRs appeared rarely, but some public TCRs recurred in many donors.

The CDR3 runs 15 residues. This TCR came from a man younger than 35 in good health and CMV-seronegative. V is TRBV21-1 and J is TRBJ2-7; the table's D gene call, TRBD1, was not cross checked with the DNA. TRBV21-1 is a pseudogene. The specimen sequenced was PBMCs. CDR3 sequence: CASSKGAGGTHEQYF. CDR3 coding DNA: TGTGCCAGCAGCAAAGGAGCAGGGGGAACCCACGAGCAGTACTTC.